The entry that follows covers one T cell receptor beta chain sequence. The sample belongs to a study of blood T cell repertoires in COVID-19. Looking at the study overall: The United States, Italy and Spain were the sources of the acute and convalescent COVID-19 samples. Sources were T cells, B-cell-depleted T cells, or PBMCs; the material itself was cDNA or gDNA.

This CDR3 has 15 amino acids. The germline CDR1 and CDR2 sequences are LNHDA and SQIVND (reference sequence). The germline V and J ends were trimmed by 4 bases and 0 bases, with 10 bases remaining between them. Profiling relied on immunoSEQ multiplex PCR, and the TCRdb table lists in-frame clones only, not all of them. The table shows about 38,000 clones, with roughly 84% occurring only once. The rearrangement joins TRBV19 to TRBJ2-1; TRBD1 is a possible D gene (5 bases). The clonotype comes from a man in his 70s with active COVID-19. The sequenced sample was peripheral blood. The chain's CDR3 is CASSSGQISYNEQFF. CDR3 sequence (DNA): TGTGCCAGTAGTAGTGGACAAATCTCCTACAATGAGCAGTTCTTC.